Given below is one T cell receptor (beta chain) in context. Antigen specificity is unknown. This sample was taken from a study of T cell responses to AZD1222 COVID-19 vaccine. Findings of the study overall: In a largely white British group with more females than males, clonal diversity was possibly underestimated. Spike-specific TCR breadth rose after two AZD1222 doses, and depth rose as well. Researchers report vaccine-associated CD4 TCRs spanning spike, with dominance at 160-218 and 743-854. All repertoire sampling was performed exclusively after the peak T cell response.

Profiling relied on immunoSEQ multiplex PCR, and the TCRdb table lists in-frame clones only, not all of them. This sample yields over 75,000 clones, of which about 92% are seen a single time; about 3% belongs to the top ten. V lost 7 bases, J lost 2 bases, and 20 bases lay in between. Germline-derived CDR1 and CDR2 are SEHNR and FQNEAQ (reference sequence). The CDR3 consists of 16 residues. The source of this sequence is an adult in good health. This chain links TRBV7-9 with TRBJ1-2; a possible D gene is TRBD1 (6 bases). The sample consisted of peripheral blood, taken on day 0 of AZD1222 vaccination. The CDR3 protein is CASIQSSRGSNYGYTF. The DNA for the CDR3 is TGTGCCAGCATTCAGAGCTCCAGGGGTTCGAACTATGGCTACACCTTC.